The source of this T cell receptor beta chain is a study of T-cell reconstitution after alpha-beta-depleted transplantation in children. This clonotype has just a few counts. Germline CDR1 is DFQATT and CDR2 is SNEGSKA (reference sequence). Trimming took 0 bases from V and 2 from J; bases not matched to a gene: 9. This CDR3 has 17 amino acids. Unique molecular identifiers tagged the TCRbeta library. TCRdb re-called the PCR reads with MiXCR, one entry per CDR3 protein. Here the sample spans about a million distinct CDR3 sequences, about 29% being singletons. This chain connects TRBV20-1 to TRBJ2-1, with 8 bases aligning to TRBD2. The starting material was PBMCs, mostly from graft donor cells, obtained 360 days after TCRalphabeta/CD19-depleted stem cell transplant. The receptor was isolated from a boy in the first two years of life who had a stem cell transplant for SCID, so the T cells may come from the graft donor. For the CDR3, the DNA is TGCAGTGCTAGAGACCTACCGGGACTAGGGACCTACAATGAGCAGTTCTTC. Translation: CSARDLPGLGTYNEQFF.